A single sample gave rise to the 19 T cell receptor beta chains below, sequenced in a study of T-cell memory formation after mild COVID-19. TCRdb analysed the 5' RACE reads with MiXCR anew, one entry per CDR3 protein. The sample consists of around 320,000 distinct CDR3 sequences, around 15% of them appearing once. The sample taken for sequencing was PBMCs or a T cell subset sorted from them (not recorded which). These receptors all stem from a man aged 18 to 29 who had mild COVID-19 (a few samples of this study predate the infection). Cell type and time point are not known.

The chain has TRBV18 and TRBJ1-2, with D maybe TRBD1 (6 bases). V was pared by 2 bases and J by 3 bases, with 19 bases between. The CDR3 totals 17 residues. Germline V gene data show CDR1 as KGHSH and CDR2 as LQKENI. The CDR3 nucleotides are TGTGCCAGCTCACCAGGAACAGGGAATTTCGGTCACTATGGCTACACCTTC. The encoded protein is CASSPGTGNFGHYGYTF.

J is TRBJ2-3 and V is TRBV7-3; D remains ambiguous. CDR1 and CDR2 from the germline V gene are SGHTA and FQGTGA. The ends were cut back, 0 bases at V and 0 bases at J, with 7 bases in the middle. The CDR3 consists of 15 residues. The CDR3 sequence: CASSLTSHSTDTQYF. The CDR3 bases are TGTGCCAGCAGCTTAACCTCACACAGCACAGATACGCAGTATTTT.

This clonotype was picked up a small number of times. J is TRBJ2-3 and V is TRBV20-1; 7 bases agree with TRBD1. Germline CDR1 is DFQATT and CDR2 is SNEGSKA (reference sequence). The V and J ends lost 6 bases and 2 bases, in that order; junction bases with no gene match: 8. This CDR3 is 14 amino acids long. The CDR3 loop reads CSAGPTGDTDTQYF. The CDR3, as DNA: TGCAGTGCCGGACCAACAGGGGACACAGATACGCAGTATTTT.

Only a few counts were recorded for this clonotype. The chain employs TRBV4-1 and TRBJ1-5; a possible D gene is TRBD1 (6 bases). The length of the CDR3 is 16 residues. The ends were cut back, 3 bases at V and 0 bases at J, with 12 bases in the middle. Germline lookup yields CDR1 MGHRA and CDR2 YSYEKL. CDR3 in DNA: TGCGCCAGCAGCCAGGCAGGGACACTTAGCAATCAGCCCCAGCATTTT. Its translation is CASSQAGTLSNQPQHF.

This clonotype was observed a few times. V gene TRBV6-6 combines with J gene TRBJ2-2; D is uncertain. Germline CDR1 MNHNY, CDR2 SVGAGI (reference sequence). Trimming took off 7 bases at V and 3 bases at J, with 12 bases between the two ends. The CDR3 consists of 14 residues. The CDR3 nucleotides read TGTGCCAGCATAGTCGGCCTGTACACCGGGGAGCTGTTTTTT. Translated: CASIVGLYTGELFF.

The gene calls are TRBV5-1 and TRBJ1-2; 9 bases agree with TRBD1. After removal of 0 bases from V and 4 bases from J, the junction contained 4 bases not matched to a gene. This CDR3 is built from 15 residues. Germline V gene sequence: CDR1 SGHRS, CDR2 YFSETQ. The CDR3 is CASSLAGGQGYGYTF. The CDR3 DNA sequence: TGCGCCAGCAGCTTGGCCGGGGGACAGGGCTATGGCTACACCTTC.

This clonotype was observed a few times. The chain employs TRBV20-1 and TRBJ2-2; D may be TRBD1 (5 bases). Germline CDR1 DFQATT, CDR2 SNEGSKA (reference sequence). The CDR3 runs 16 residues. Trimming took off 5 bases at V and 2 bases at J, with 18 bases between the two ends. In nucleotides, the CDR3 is TGCAGTGCTGGCGGTGGGGCGCCCGTAAACACCGGGGAGCTGTTTTTT. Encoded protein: CSAGGGAPVNTGELFF.

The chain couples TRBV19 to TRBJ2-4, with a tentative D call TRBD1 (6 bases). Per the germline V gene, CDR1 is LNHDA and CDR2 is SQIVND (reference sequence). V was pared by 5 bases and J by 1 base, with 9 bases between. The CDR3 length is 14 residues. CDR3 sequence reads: CASSRQGAKNIQYF. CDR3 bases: TGTGCCAGTAGTCGGCAGGGGGCCAAAAACATTCAGTACTTC.

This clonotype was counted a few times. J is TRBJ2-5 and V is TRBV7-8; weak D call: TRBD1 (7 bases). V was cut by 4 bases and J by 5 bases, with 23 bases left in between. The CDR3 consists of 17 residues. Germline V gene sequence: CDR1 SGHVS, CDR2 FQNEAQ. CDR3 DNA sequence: TGTGCCAGCAGCTCCGGCCAATGGAGGGGGCGCGAGGAGACCCAGTACTTC. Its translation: CASSSGQWRGREETQYF.

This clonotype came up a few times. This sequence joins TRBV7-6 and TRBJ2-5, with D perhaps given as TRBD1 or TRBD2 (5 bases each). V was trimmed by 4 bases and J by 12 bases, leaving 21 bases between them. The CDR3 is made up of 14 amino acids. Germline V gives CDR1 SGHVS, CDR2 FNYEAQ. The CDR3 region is CASSSQAPGRSKYF. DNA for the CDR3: TGTGCCAGCAGCTCGCAAGCACCGGGACGTAGCAAGTACTTC.

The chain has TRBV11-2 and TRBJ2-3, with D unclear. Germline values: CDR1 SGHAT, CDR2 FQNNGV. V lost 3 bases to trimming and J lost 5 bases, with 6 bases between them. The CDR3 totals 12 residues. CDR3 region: CASSFRRDTQYF. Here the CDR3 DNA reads TGTGCCAGCAGCTTCCGGAGAGATACGCAGTATTTT. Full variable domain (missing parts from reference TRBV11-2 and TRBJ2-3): EAGVAQSPRYKIIEKRQSVAFWCNPISGHATLYWYQQILGQGPKLLIQFQNNGVVDDSQLPKDRFSAERLKGVDSTLKIQPAKLEDSAVYLCASSFRRDTQYFGPGTRLTVL.

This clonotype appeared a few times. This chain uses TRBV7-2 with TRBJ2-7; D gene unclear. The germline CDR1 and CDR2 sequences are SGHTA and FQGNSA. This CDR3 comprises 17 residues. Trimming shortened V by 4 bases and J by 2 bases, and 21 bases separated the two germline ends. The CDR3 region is CASSSNTRWTKAYEQYF. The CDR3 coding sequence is TGTGCCAGCAGCTCCAATACCCGGTGGACGAAAGCCTACGAGCAGTACTTC.

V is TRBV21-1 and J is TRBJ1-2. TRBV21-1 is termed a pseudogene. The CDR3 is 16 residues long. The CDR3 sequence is CASSIWGGIPGYGYTF. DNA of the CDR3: TGTGCCAGCAGCATATGGGGAGGGATCCCTGGCTATGGCTACACCTTC.

The CDR3 DNA reads TGTGCCAGCAGCTTAGCCGACAGGGGAACCATATATTTT. Amino acid sequence: CASSLADRGTIYF. V and J are TRBV7-2 and TRBJ1-3; 8 bases match TRBD1. CDR3 length: 13 residues. Germline values: CDR1 SGHTA, CDR2 FQGNSA. V lost 0 bases, J lost 10 bases, and 2 bases stayed unmatched.

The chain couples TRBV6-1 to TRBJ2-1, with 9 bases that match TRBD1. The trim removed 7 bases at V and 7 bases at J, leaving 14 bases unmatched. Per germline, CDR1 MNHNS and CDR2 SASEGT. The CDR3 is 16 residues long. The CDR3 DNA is TGTGCCAGCACCGAGGATCGGGACAGGGAGGTGAATGAGCAGTTCTTC. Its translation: CASTEDRDREVNEQFF.

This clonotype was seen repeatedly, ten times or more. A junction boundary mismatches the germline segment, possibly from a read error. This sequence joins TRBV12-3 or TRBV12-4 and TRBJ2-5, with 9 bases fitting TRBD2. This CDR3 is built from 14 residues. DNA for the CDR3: TGTGCCAGCAGCTTAGCGGGGGCCCAAGAGACCCAGTACTTC. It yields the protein CASSLAGAQETQYF.

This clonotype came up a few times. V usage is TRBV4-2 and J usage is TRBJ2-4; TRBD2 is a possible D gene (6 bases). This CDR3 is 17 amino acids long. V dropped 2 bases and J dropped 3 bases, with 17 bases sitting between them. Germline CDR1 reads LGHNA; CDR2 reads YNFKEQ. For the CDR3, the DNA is TGTGCCAGCAGCCAACTTTGGGCGGGGCTAGGCAAAAACATTCAGTACTTC. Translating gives CASSQLWAGLGKNIQYF.

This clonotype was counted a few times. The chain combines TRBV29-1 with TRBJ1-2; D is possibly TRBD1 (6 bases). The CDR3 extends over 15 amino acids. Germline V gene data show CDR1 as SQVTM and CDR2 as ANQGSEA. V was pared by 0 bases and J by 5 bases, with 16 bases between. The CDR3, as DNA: TGCAGCGTTGAAGATAACGGCAGGGGAGGGTATGGCTACACCTTC. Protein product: CSVEDNGRGGYGYTF.

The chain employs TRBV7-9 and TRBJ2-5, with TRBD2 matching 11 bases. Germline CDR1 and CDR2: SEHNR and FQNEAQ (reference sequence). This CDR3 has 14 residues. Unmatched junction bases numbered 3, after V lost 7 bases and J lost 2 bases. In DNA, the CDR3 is TGTGCCAGCACGCTAGCGGGGGGACAAGAGACCCAGTACTTC. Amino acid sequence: CASTLAGGQETQYF.